This T cell receptor beta chain was captured by sequencing in a study of blood T cell repertoires in COVID-19. Overall study: PBMCs, B-cell-depleted T cells, or T cells provided the cDNA or gDNA that made up the material.

This CDR3 has 14 residues. The V and J ends lost 4 bases and 4 bases respectively, with 12 bases between them. CDR1 is PRHDT and CDR2 is FYEKMQ in the germline V gene (reference sequence). Libraries were prepared by immunoSEQ multiplex PCR; TCRdb keeps only in-frame clonotypes and omits some of them. The table lists around 250,000 clones, about 86% of them singletons. The chain couples TRBV13 to TRBJ2-3, with D hard to call. Sequenced sample: peripheral blood. The clonotype comes from an elderly man with acute or convalescent COVID-19. CDR3 sequence: CASSSPSGADTQYF. The CDR3 DNA sequence: TGTGCCAGCAGCTCGCCCTCCGGAGCAGATACGCAGTATTTT.